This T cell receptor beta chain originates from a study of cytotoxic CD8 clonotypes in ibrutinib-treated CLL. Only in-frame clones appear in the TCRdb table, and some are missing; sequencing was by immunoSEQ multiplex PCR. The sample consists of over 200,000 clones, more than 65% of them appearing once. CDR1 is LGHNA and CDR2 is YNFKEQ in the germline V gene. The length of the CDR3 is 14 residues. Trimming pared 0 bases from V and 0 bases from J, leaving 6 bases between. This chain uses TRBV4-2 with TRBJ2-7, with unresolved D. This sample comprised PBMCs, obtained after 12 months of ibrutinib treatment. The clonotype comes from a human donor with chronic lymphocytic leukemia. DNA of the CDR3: TGTGCCAGCAGCCAAGAGACCATCTCCTACGAGCAGTACTTC. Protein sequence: CASSQETISYEQYF.